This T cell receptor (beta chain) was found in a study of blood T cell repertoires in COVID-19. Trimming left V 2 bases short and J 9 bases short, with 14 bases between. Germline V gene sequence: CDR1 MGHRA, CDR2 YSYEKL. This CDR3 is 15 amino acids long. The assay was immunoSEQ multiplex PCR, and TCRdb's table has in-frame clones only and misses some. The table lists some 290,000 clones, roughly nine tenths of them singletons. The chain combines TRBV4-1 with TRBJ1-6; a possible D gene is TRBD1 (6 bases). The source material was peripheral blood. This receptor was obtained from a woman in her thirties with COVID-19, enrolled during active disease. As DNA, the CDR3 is TGCGCCAGCAGCCAACCGCAGGGGCTTGGTTCACCCCTCCACTTT. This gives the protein CASSQPQGLGSPLHF.